This passage covers 2 T cell receptor beta chains from one sample sequenced in a study of blood T cells in healthy people across ages. The use of a sample-barcoded 5' primer and a J-beta primer mix characterized a second PCR of roughly 6 to 12 cycles. TCRdb processed the 5' RACE reads anew with MiXCR; each CDR3 protein has one entry. The sample carries about 690,000 distinct CDR3 sequences, approximately 40% recorded once. The sample was blood. The receptors derive from a man aged 80 or over in good health.

The chain carries TRBV6-1 and TRBJ2-3, with D possibly being TRBD1 (5 bases). Germline V gene lookup returns CDR1 MNHNS and CDR2 SASEGT. CDR3 length: 13 amino acids. Trimming stripped 4 bases from V and 4 bases from J, with 9 bases between. The CDR3 loop is CASSATGPDTQYF. CDR3 nucleotide sequence: TGTGCCAGCAGTGCAACAGGACCAGATACGCAGTATTTT.

The rearrangement joins TRBV6-2 or TRBV6-3 to TRBJ2-5, with a tentative D call TRBD1 (5 bases). Trimming stripped 7 bases from V and 3 bases from J, with 18 bases between. The CDR3 is made up of 15 amino acids. Germline V gene sequence: CDR1 MNHEY, CDR2 SVGEGT. The CDR3 nucleotides are TGTGCCAGCAAGGGTGAAGGGTCAGGGAAAGAGACCCAGTACTTC. It encodes CASKGEGSGKETQYF.